The present entry profiles one TCR beta chain with its context. This clone showed up just once. No antigen is known for it. The input lacks base qualities; no much larger clone sits a single base away. This sample is drawn from a study of OX40 agonist ivuxolimab in advanced cancers. At the level of the whole study: Ivuxolimab was a fully human IgG2 agonistic monoclonal antibody targeting the costimulatory receptor OX40 (CD134). Intravenous ivuxolimab was administered to patients every 2 weeks at six dose levels: 0.01, 0.1, 0.3, 1.5, 3 and 10 mg/kg. Peripheral TCRbeta sequencing was intended to test whether TCR sequence diversity was altered and clonal T-cell expansion was caused by ivuxolimab. In the dose-escalation cohort, approximately 80% of patients were male, and the mean age was roughly 60 years with a range of roughly 20 to 85. Patients were allowed to have had prior anti-PD-1, anti-PD-L1 or anti-CTLA-4 therapy, and approximately 40% of the dose-escalation patients had previously received checkpoint inhibitors. The paper describes the monotherapy dose-escalation part (N ≈ 51 patients) of the phase I trial of ivuxolimab. Of the roughly 53 patients in dose escalation, about 20 had hepatocellular carcinoma, about 15 had melanoma, 9 had renal cell carcinoma and 9 had head and neck cancer. Partial responses were achieved by three dose-escalation patients, of whom one had hepatocellular carcinoma and two had cutaneous melanoma. Points the paper makes about the study in general: In the 0.1-3.0 mg/kg groups, partial responders had among the lowest normalized peripheral clonal expansion, particularly in CD8+ T cells. Low levels of normalized T-cell clonal expansion were also shown by some nonresponding patients. At doses of 0.1 to 3.0 mg/kg, clonal expansion of both CD4+ and CD8+ T cells in blood was seen between baseline and week 6. The antigen specificity of the peripheral T cells that underwent clonal expansion was not determined. After ivuxolimab, expanded clones were on average more numerous among CD8+ T cells than among CD4+ T cells.

The trial excluded patients who had a history of autoimmune disease or who were on systemic immunosuppression. Peripheral blood for TCR sequencing was collected from all dose cohorts at baseline, on cycle 4 day 1, and on cycle 7 day 1. The samples were taken from a phase I, first-in-human, multicenter, open-label dose-escalation trial of ivuxolimab. Adults with locally advanced or metastatic melanoma, renal cell carcinoma, hepatocellular carcinoma or head and neck squamous cell carcinoma were enrolled in the trial. Before TCR sequencing, CD4+ T cells and CD8+ T cells were sorted from peripheral blood as separate populations. From the cysteine up to the phenylalanine, the CDR3 has a length of 14 residues. Only CDR3 DNA remains: 42 bases, in frame from the first base. CDR1 and CDR2, per the germline V gene, are MNHEY and SVGAGI. Clipping removes 6 bases from V and 2 bases from J, with 6 as the unmatched junction base count.

Genomic DNA was extracted from sorted cells for sequencing of the TCRbeta CDR3 region. The immunoSEQ Assay was used to sequence the TCRbeta CDR3 regions. The source is immuneACCESS, and TCRdb retained only in-frame sequences with V and J called. Part of the clones is not carried over; for the studies checked, unresolved V genes explain less than half of this, and the remainder is unexplained. A total of more than 80,000 clones appear in this sample, about 90% of them only once. The ten largest make up roughly 9.3% of the sample. The clonotype originates from an adult with an advanced solid tumor such as melanoma, head and neck, liver or kidney cancer. The sequencing used CD4+ or CD8+ T cells sorted from blood, collected in a trial of the OX40 agonist ivuxolimab. The chain couples TRBV6-5 to TRBJ2-7, with 8 central nucleotides matching TRBD1. The DNA sequence is as follows: TGTGCCAGCAGCTACAGGGACAGGACCTACGAGCAGTACTTC. This gives the protein CASSYRDRTYEQYF.